These 21 T cell receptor beta chains share one sample of origin, sequenced in a study of blood T cell repertoires in COVID-19. Profiled with immunoSEQ multiplex PCR; TCRdb holds only in-frame clones, not every one. The sample contains about 120,000 clones, less than 90% of which appear only once. The sample comprised peripheral blood. The source is an elderly man with acute or convalescent COVID-19.

The CDR3 DNA reads as TGTGCCAGCTCAGGACAGGGGGCTACCGGGGAGCTGTTTTTT. Amino acid sequence: CASSGQGATGELFF. The V and J genes are TRBV7-3 and TRBJ2-2; TRBD1 matches at 11 bases. In germline, CDR1 is SGHTA, CDR2 FQGTGA. V lost 8 bases, J lost 5 bases, and 4 bases stayed unmatched. The CDR3 has 14 residues.

The chain employs TRBV15 and TRBJ2-6, with 8 bases lining up with TRBD1. J was trimmed by 4 bases and V by 1 base; bases with no gene match: 6. The CDR3 length is 17 residues. The germline gives CDR1 LNHNV, CDR2 YYDKDF (reference sequence). CDR3 loop: CATSRGQGADGANVLTF. DNA of the CDR3: TGTGCCACCAGCAGAGGGCAGGGGGCGGACGGGGCCAACGTCCTGACTTTC.

The chain is built from TRBV5-1 and TRBJ2-3, with TRBD2 identical over 10 bases. V was pared by 0 bases and J by 2 bases, with 3 bases of the junction left unmatched. CDR1 is SGHRS and CDR2 is YFSETQ in the germline V gene. This CDR3 contains 16 residues. Here the CDR3 reads CASSLGLAGITDTQYF. The CDR3 DNA reads TGCGCCAGCAGCTTGGGACTAGCGGGTATCACAGATACGCAGTATTTT.

In its sample, this clone was seen once. CDR3 in DNA: TGTGCCAGCAGTGAAGGACAGAGGTCGGGCACTGAAGCTTTCTTT. Residues: CASSEGQRSGTEAFF. The rearrangement uses TRBV6-1 and TRBJ1-1; TRBD1 might be the D (5 bases). There are 15 residues in the CDR3. Trimming removed 1 base at V and 4 bases at J, with 13 bases between. Germline lookup yields CDR1 MNHNS and CDR2 SASEGT.

The V gene is TRBV7-3, the J gene TRBJ2-1; D gene uncertain. With 5 bases removed from V and 4 bases from J, the gap between germline ends came to 6 bases. The CDR3 extends over 12 amino acids. CDR1 and CDR2 from the germline V gene are SGHTA and FQGTGA. The CDR3 sequence: CASSNLYNEQFF. In DNA form, the CDR3 reads TGTGCCAGCAGCAACCTATACAATGAGCAGTTCTTC.

The chain uses TRBV7-2 and TRBJ2-3, with 10 bases matching TRBD2. Germline V CDR1 and CDR2: SGHTA, FQGNSA. This CDR3 has 12 amino acids. Losses at the gene ends were 6 bases for V and 6 bases for J; bases not matched to a gene: 0. CDR3 amino acids: CASSSGRDTQYF. CDR3 nucleotide sequence: TGTGCCAGCAGTAGCGGGAGGGATACGCAGTATTTT. Combining the CDR3 with reference TRBV7-2 and TRBJ2-3 gives the whole variable domain GAGVSQSPSNKVTEKGKDVELRCDPISGHTALYWYRQSLGQGLEFLIYFQGNSAPDKSGLPSDRFSAERTGGSVSTLTIQRTQQEDSAVYLCASSSGRDTQYFGPGTRLTVL.

The chain uses TRBV29-1 and TRBJ1-1; possibly TRBD1 for D (5 bases). This CDR3 is 12 amino acids long. Trimming cost V 5 bases and J 2 bases, with 9 bases left between them. Germline V lookup: CDR1 SQVTM, CDR2 ANQGSEA. CDR3: CSVQGGNTEAFF. In nucleotides, the CDR3 is TGCAGCGTTCAGGGCGGCAACACTGAAGCTTTCTTT.

The chain is built from TRBV28 and TRBJ1-1; TRBD1 might be the D (5 bases). V lost 2 bases to trimming and J lost 8 bases, with 9 bases between them. Looked up from germline, CDR1 is MDHEN and CDR2 is SYDVKM. CDR3 size: 12 residues. DNA of the CDR3: TGTGCCAGCAGTTTAAGGGCAGGGGAAGCTTTCTTT. It encodes CASSLRAGEAFF. Filled out from reference TRBV28 and TRBJ1-1, the complete variable domain reads DVKVTQSSRYLVKRTGEKVFLECVQDMDHENMFWYRQDPGLGLRLIYFSYDVKMKEKGDIPEGYSVSREKKERFSLILESASTNQTSMYLCASSLRAGEAFFGQGTRLTVV.

The chain recombines TRBV7-9 with TRBJ1-2; D perhaps matches TRBD1 (5 bases). The V gene lost 5 bases and the J gene lost 5 bases, with 12 bases spanning the gap. This CDR3 has 13 residues. In germline, CDR1 is SEHNR, CDR2 FQNEAQ (reference sequence). The CDR3: CASSAAAGYGYTF. The CDR3 DNA sequence: TGTGCCAGCAGCGCAGCCGCAGGGTATGGCTACACCTTC.

To note about this clone: The germline gene is not matched at one end of the junction; a read error may be the cause. The rearrangement links TRBV7-7 to TRBJ2-1; a possible D gene is TRBD1 (6 bases). The CDR3 has 13 residues. Germline V gives CDR1 SSHAT, CDR2 FNYEAQ (reference sequence). CDR3 amino acids: CASSPQGQREQFF. The CDR3 nucleotides are TGTGCTAGCAGCCCACAGGGACAAAGGGAGCAGTTCTTC.

The rearrangement joins TRBV11-1 to TRBJ2-7, with a tentative D call TRBD1 (6 bases). Germline V lookup: CDR1 SGHAT, CDR2 FQDESV (reference sequence). The V end was cut by 4 bases, the J end by 2 bases, with 12 bases between. This CDR3 spans 14 amino acids. CDR3 nucleotides: TGTGCCAGCAGCTCAAAGACAGGAACCTACGAGCAGTACTTC. The encoded protein is CASSSKTGTYEQYF.

V usage is TRBV5-8 and J usage is TRBJ2-1; 11 bases agree with TRBD2. CDR1 SGHTS and CDR2 YDEGEE come from the germline V gene. This CDR3 spans 16 amino acids. J was trimmed by 2 bases and V by 4 bases; bases with no gene match: 5. The CDR3 DNA follows: TGTGCCAGCAGCACCCCGGGACTAGCGGCCTACAATGAGCAGTTCTTC. This encodes CASSTPGLAAYNEQFF.

V is TRBV2 and J is TRBJ1-1, with D possibly matching TRBD1 (6 bases). Germline CDR1 reads SNHLY; CDR2 reads FYNNEI. The V and J ends lost 4 bases and 3 bases respectively, with 12 bases between them. This CDR3 has 14 residues. The CDR3 region is CASSGARGDTEAFF. The CDR3 DNA is TGTGCCAGCAGTGGGGCCAGGGGTGACACTGAAGCTTTCTTT.

The rearrangement joins TRBV27 to TRBJ2-1; 11 nucleotides agree with TRBD2. This CDR3 comprises 15 residues. V shed 9 bases, J shed 7 bases, and the junction held 11 bases outside the gene matches. Germline-derived CDR1 and CDR2 are MNHEY and SMNVEV (reference sequence). CDR3 residues: CASEQLAGVGNEQFF. CDR3 DNA: TGTGCCAGTGAACAACTAGCGGGAGTGGGTAATGAGCAGTTCTTC.

The chain joins TRBV7-2 to TRBJ1-2; possibly TRBD1 for D (5 bases). The germline V and J ends were trimmed by 1 base and 9 bases, with 12 bases remaining between them. The V gene's germline CDR1 is SGHTA and CDR2 FQGNSA. The CDR3 covers 13 residues. CDR3: CASSLVGALSYTF. The CDR3 coding sequence is TGTGCCAGCAGCTTAGTTGGGGCCTTGAGCTACACCTTC.

The chain uses TRBV6-2 or TRBV6-3 and TRBJ2-2; 10 bases map to TRBD1. The junction had 10 bases not matched to a gene; V was cut back by 6 bases and J by 3 bases. CDR3 length equals 17 residues. In germline, CDR1 is MNHEY, CDR2 SVGEGT. The CDR3 DNA follows: TGTGCCAGCAGCCCTTTTTCCGGGACAGGGGACACCGGGGAGCTGTTTTTT. Amino acids: CASSPFSGTGDTGELFF.

The chain couples TRBV29-1 to TRBJ2-5; 9 nucleotides line up with TRBD2. The germline gives CDR1 SQVTM, CDR2 ANQGSEA. V was pared by 4 bases and J by 4 bases, with 10 bases of the junction left unmatched. The CDR3 is made up of 15 amino acids. CDR3 nucleotides: TGCAGCGTTGTCGCGCTGTGGCGGGAGGGAGAGACCCAGTACTTC. Residues: CSVVALWREGETQYF.

CDR3 amino acids: CASSESGASTDTQYF. CDR3 DNA sequence: TGCGCCAGCAGTGAAAGCGGTGCTAGCACAGATACGCAGTATTTT. The chain is built from TRBV10-2 and TRBJ2-3, with TRBD2 as a possible D gene (5 bases). This CDR3 has 15 amino acids. Trimming shortened V by 3 bases and J by 0 bases, and 10 bases separated the two germline ends. Germline V gene sequence: CDR1 WSHSY, CDR2 SAAADI.

The chain couples TRBV5-8 to TRBJ2-3; 9 bases are a match to TRBD2. The CDR3 contains 16 residues. The V and J ends lost 3 bases and 1 base, in that order; junction bases with no gene match: 6. The germline CDR1 and CDR2 sequences are SGHTS and YDEGEE. The CDR3 region has the DNA TGTGCCAGCAGCTCCTTAGCGGGGGCCGGCACAGATACGCAGTATTTT. It yields the protein CASSSLAGAGTDTQYF. The full variable domain, rest sourced from reference TRBV5-8 and TRBJ2-3, is EAGVTQSPTHLIKTRGQQATLRCSPISGHTSVYWYQQALGLGLQFLLWYDEGEERNRGNFPPRFSGRQFPNYSSELNVNALELEDSALYLCASSSLAGAGTDTQYFGPGTRLTVL.

V gene TRBV18 combines with J gene TRBJ2-3; 7 bases are a match to TRBD1. The germline V gene encodes CDR1 KGHSH and CDR2 LQKENI. The junction had 8 bases not matched to a gene; V was cut back by 5 bases and J by 0 bases. The length of the CDR3 is 16 residues. The CDR3 coding sequence is TGTGCCAGCTCATCTTACCGGGACAGCAGCACAGATACGCAGTATTTT. This codes for CASSSYRDSSTDTQYF.

This chain joins TRBV9 and TRBJ2-1, with no clear D. From germline, CDR1 is SGDLS and CDR2 YYNGEE. Trimming cost V 0 bases and J 5 bases, with 6 bases left between them. The CDR3 has 13 residues. In nucleotides, the CDR3 is TGTGCCAGCAGCGTAGCGAGCGACAATGAGCAGTTCTTC. This gives the protein CASSVASDNEQFF. The full variable domain, its missing parts supplied by reference TRBV9 and TRBJ2-1, is DSGVTQTPKHLITATGQRVTLRCSPRSGDLSVYWYQQSLDQGLQFLIQYYNGEERAKGNILERFSAQQFPDLHSELNLSSLELGDSALYFCASSVASDNEQFFGPGTRLTVL.